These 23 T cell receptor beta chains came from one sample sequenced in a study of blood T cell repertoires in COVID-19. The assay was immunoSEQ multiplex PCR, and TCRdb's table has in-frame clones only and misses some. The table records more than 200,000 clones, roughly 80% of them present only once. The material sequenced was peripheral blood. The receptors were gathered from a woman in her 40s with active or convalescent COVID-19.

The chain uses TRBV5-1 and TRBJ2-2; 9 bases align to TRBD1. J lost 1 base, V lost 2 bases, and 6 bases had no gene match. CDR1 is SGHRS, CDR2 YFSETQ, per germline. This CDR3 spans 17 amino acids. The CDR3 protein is CASSFLGTGLNTGELFF. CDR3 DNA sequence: TGCGCCAGCAGCTTCTTGGGGACAGGGTTGAACACCGGGGAGCTGTTTTTT. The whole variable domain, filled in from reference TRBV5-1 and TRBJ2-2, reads KAGVTQTPRYLIKTRGQQVTLSCSPISGHRSVSWYQQTPGQGLQFLFEYFSETQRNKGNFPGRFSGRQFSNSRSEMNVSTLELGDSALYLCASSFLGTGLNTGELFFGEGSRLTVL.

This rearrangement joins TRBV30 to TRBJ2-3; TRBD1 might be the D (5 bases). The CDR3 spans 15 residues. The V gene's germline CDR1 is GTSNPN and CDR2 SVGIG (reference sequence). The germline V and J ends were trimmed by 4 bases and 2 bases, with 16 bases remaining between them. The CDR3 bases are TGTGCCTGGACAGCAGGGTTTCTAACCACAGATACGCAGTATTTT. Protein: CAWTAGFLTTDTQYF.

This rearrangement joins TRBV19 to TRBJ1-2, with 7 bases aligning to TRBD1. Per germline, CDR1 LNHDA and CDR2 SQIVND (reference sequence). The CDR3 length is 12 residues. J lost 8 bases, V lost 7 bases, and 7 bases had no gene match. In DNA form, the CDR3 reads TGTGCCAGTACATTAACAGGGGTCGGCTACACCTTC. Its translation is CASTLTGVGYTF.

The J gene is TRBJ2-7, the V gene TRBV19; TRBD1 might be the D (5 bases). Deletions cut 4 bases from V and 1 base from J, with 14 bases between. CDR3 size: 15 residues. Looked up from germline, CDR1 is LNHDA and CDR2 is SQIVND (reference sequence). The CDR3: CASSRGQELSYEQYF. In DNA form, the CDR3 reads TGTGCCAGTAGTAGAGGACAAGAACTTTCCTACGAGCAGTACTTC. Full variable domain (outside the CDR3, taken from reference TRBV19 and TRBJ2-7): DGGITQSPKYLFRKEGQNVTLSCEQNLNHDAMYWYRQDPGQGLRLIYYSQIVNDFQKGDIAEGYSVSREKKESFPLTVTSAQKNPTAFYLCASSRGQELSYEQYFGPGTRLTVT.

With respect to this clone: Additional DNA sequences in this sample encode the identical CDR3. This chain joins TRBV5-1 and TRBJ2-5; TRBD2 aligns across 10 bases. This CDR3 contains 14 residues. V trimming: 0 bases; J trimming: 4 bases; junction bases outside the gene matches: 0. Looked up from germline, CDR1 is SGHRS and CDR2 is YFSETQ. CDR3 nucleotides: TGCGCCAGCAGCTTGGGACTAGCGGGAGAGACCCAGTACTTC. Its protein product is CASSLGLAGETQYF.

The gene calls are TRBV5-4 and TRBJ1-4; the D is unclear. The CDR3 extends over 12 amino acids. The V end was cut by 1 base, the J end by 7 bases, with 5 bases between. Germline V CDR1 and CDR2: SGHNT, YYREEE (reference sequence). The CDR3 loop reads CASSLTGEKLFF. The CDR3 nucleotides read TGTGCCAGCAGCTTGACCGGTGAAAAACTGTTTTTT.

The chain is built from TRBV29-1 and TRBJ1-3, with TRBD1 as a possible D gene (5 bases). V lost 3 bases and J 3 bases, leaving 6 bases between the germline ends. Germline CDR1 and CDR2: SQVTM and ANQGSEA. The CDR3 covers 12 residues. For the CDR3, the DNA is TGCAGCGTTGATAGGGGTGGAAACACCATATATTTT. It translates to CSVDRGGNTIYF.

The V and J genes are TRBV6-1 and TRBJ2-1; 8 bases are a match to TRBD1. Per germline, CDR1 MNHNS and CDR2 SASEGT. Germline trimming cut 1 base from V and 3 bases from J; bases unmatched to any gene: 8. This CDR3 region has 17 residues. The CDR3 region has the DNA TGTGCCAGCAGTGAAGTTTGGGGGACAGGTAGCTACAATGAGCAGTTCTTC. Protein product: CASSEVWGTGSYNEQFF.

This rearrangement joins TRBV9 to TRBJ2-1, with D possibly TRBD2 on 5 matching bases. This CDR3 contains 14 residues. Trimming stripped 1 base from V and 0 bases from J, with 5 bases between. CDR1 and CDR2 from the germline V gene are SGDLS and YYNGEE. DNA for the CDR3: TGTGCCAGCAGCGTAACTAGCTCCTACAATGAGCAGTTCTTC. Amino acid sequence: CASSVTSSYNEQFF. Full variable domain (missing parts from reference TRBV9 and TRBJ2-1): DSGVTQTPKHLITATGQRVTLRCSPRSGDLSVYWYQQSLDQGLQFLIQYYNGEERAKGNILERFSAQQFPDLHSELNLSSLELGDSALYFCASSVTSSYNEQFFGPGTRLTVL.

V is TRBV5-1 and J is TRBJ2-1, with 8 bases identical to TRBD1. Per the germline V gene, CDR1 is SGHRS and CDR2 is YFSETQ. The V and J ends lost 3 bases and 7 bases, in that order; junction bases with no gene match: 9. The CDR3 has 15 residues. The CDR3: CASSSVIDRGNEQFF. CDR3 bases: TGCGCCAGCAGCTCCGTCATCGACAGGGGTAATGAGCAGTTCTTC.

The CDR3 DNA is TGTGCCAGCAGATCCCGACAGAGTATGAACACTGAAGCTTTCTTT. Translated, it gives CASRSRQSMNTEAFF. This chain joins TRBV6-5 and TRBJ1-1, with D possibly being TRBD1 (5 bases). Germline V CDR1 and CDR2: MNHEY, SVGAGI. V was clipped by 6 bases and J by 0 bases, with 14 bases between them. The CDR3 totals 15 residues.

The CDR3 bases are TGTGCCAGCAGTTATCTAGGACAGGGAACTTACAATGAGCAGTTCTTC. Its protein product is CASSYLGQGTYNEQFF. The chain has TRBV27 and TRBJ2-1; 8 bases match TRBD1. From germline, CDR1 is MNHEY and CDR2 SMNVEV (reference sequence). The CDR3 extends over 16 amino acids. Trimming cost V 4 bases and J 4 bases; bases outside gene matches: 9.

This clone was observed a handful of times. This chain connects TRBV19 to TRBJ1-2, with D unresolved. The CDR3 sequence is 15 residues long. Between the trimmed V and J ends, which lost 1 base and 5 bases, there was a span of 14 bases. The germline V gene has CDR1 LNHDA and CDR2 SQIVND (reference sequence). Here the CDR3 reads CASSIAGGGVYGYTF. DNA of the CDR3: TGTGCCAGTAGTATAGCCGGTGGAGGCGTTTATGGCTACACCTTC.

This CDR3 reads CASSQLAGAGQETQYF. As DNA, the CDR3 is TGCGCCAGCAGCCAACTAGCGGGGGCAGGACAAGAGACCCAGTACTTC. V and J are TRBV4-1 and TRBJ2-5; 10 positions agree with TRBD2. This CDR3 is 16 amino acids long. Germline assignment: CDR1 MGHRA and CDR2 YSYEKL. After removal of 2 bases from V and 2 bases from J, the junction contained 5 bases not matched to a gene.

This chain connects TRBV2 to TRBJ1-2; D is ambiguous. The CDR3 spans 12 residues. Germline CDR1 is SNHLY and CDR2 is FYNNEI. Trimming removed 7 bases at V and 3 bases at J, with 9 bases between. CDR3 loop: CASTLEDYGYTF. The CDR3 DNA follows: TGTGCCAGCACCCTCGAGGACTATGGCTACACCTTC.

The CDR3, as DNA: TGTGCCAGCAGTGCGGACAGGGTGGATGGCTACACCTTC. Translation: CASSADRVDGYTF. The chain has TRBV6-2 or TRBV6-3 and TRBJ1-2; 8 positions match TRBD1. Germline lookup yields CDR1 MNHEY and CDR2 SVGEGT. The CDR3 is 13 amino acids. Trimming took 5 bases from V and 6 from J; bases not matched to a gene: 5.

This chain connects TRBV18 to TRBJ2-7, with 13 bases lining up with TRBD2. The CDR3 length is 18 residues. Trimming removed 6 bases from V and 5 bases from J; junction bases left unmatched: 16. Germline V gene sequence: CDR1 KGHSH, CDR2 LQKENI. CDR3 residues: CASSPEGLAGIYGDEQYF. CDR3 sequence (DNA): TGTGCCAGCTCTCCTGAGGGACTAGCGGGAATTTACGGGGACGAGCAGTACTTC.

The DNA for the CDR3 is TGTGCCAGCAGTCACGGCAGGGCTGGGGTAGGCTTGAGTGGCTACACCTTC. Protein product: CASSHGRAGVGLSGYTF. V is TRBV7-2 and J is TRBJ1-2; the D gene is possibly TRBD1 (5 bases). CDR3 size: 17 residues. Germline CDR1 reads SGHTA; CDR2 reads FQGNSA. Trimming pared 6 bases from V and 7 bases from J, leaving 27 bases between. The full variable domain, its missing parts supplied by reference TRBV7-2 and TRBJ1-2, is GAGVSQSPSNKVTEKGKDVELRCDPISGHTALYWYRQSLGQGLEFLIYFQGNSAPDKSGLPSDRFSAERTGGSVSTLTIQRTQQEDSAVYLCASSHGRAGVGLSGYTFGSGTRLTVV.

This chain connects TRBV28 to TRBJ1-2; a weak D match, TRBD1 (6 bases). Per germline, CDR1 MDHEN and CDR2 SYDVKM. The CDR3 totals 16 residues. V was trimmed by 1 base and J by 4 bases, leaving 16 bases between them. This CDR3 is CASSLSGGVSIYGYTF. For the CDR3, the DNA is TGTGCCAGCAGTTTATCGGGGGGCGTGAGTATCTATGGCTACACCTTC.

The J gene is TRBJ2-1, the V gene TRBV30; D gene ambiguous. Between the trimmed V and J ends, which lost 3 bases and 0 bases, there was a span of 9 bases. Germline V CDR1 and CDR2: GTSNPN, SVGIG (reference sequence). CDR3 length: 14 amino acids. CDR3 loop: CAWRSPGSYNEQFF. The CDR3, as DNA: TGTGCCTGGAGGTCCCCAGGCTCCTACAATGAGCAGTTCTTC.

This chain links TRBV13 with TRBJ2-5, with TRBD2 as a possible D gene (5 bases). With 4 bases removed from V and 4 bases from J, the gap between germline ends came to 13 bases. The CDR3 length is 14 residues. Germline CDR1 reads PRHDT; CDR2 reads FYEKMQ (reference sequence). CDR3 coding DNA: TGTGCCAGCAGCTCGTGGGTACTAGGAGAGACCCAGTACTTC. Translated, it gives CASSSWVLGETQYF.

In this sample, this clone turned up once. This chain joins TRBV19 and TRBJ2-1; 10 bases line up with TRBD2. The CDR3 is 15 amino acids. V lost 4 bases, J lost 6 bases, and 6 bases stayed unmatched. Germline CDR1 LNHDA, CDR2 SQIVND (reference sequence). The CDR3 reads CASSTLAGDSNEQFF. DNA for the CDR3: TGTGCCAGTAGTACCCTAGCGGGAGATAGCAATGAGCAGTTCTTC.

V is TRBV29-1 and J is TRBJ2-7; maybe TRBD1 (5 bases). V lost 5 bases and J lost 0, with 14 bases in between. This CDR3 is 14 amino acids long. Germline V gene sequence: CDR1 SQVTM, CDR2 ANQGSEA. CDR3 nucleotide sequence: TGCAGCGTTATCTTGACAGTCCTCTCCTACGAGCAGTACTTC. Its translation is CSVILTVLSYEQYF.